This T cell receptor (beta chain) was identified during a study of blood T cell repertoires in COVID-19. Libraries were prepared by immunoSEQ multiplex PCR; TCRdb keeps only in-frame clonotypes and omits some of them. The table lists 250,000 to 300,000 clones, around 85% of them singletons, with 8% to 13% in the top ten. Germline V lookup: CDR1 SGHNT, CDR2 YYREEE (reference sequence). V trimming: 4 bases; J trimming: 5 bases; junction bases outside the gene matches: 14. This CDR3 spans 16 amino acids. The source of this sequence is a woman aged 65 to 85 with acute or convalescent COVID-19. The rearrangement links TRBV5-4 to TRBJ1-2; 7 bases are shared with TRBD1. Specimen: peripheral blood. The CDR3 DNA reads TGTGCCAGCAGCACACAGGGACAGCTAATGCCATATGGCTACACCTTC. Protein product: CASSTQGQLMPYGYTF.